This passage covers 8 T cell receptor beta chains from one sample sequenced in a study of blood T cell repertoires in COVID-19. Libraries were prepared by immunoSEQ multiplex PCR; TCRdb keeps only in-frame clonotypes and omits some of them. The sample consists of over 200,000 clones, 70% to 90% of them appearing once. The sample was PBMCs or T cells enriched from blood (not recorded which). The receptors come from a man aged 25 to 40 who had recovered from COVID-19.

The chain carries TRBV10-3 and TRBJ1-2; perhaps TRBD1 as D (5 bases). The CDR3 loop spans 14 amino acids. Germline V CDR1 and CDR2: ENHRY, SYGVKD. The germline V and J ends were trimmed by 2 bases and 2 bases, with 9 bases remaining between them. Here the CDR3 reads CAISEAGLNYGYTF. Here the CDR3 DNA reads TGTGCCATCAGTGAGGCAGGGTTAAACTATGGCTACACCTTC.

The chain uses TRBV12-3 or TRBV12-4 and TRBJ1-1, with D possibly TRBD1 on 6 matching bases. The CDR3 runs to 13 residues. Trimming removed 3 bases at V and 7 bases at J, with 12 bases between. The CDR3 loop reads CASSFTDSREAFF. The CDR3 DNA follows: TGTGCCAGCAGTTTTACGGACAGCCGTGAAGCTTTCTTT.

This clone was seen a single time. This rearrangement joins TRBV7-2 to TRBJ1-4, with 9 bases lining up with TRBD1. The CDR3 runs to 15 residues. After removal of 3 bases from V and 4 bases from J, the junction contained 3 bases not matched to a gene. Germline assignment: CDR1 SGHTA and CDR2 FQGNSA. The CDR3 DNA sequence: TGTGCCAGCAGCTTCCGGGACAGGGTTAATGAAAAACTGTTTTTT. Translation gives CASSFRDRVNEKLFF.

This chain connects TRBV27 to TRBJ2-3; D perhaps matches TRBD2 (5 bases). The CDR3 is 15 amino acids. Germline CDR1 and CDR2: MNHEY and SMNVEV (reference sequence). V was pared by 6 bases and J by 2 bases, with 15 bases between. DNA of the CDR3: TGTGCCAGCAGCCCCAAACTAGGTCCCACAGATACGCAGTATTTT. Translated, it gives CASSPKLGPTDTQYF.

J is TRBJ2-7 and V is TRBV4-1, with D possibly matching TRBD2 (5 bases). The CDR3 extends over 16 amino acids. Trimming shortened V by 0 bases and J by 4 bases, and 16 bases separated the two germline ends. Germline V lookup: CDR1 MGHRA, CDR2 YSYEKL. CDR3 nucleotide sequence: TGCGCCAGCAGCCAAGAACTCCGAGGGATTCCGTACGAGCAGTACTTC. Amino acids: CASSQELRGIPYEQYF.

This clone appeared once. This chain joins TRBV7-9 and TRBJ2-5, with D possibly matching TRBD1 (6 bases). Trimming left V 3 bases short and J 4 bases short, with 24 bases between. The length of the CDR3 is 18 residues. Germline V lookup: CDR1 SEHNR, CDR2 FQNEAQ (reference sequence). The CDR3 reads CASSLGPYRVILAETQYF. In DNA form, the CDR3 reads TGTGCCAGCAGCTTGGGCCCTTACAGGGTTATATTAGCAGAGACCCAGTACTTC.

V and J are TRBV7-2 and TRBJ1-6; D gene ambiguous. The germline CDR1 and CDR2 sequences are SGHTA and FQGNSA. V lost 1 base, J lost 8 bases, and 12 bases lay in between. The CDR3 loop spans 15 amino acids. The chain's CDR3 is CASSLEASGYSPLHF. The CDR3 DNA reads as TGTGCCAGCAGCTTAGAGGCATCGGGTTATTCACCCCTCCACTTT.

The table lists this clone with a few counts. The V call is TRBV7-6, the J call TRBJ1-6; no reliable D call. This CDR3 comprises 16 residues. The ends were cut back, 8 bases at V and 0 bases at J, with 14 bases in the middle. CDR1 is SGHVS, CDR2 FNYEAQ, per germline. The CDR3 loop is CASQKFGSSYNSPLHF. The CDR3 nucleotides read TGTGCCAGCCAAAAGTTCGGTAGCTCCTATAATTCACCCCTCCACTTT.